This T cell receptor (beta chain) was sequenced in a study of blood T cell repertoires in COVID-19. Study at large: The study drew acute and convalescent COVID-19 samples from the United States, Italy and Spain. PBMCs, B-cell-depleted T cells, or T cells were the source of the cDNA or gDNA that made up the material.

Authors' analysis steps: Reference gene primer amplification in the assay estimated nucleated cell counts. Sequencing was performed with immunoSEQ multiplex PCR; in TCRdb, only in-frame clones are kept and a portion is missing. V, J and clone size are those of that table, while D and trimming were read from the DNA. The sample has under 200,000 clones, about 80% seen once; the top ten hold approximately 6.9%. The CDR3 consists of 12 residues. Germline V lookup: CDR1 SQVTM, CDR2 ANQGSEA. Trimming stripped 3 bases from V and 4 bases from J, with 8 bases between. The specimen was peripheral blood. The rearrangement uses TRBV29-1 and TRBJ2-3; D possibly corresponds to TRBD1 (6 bases). This TCR derives from a man in his sixties with acute or convalescent COVID-19. The CDR3 DNA follows: TGCAGCGTTGAGACAGGCCCAGATACGCAGTATTTT. The encoded protein is CSVETGPDTQYF.